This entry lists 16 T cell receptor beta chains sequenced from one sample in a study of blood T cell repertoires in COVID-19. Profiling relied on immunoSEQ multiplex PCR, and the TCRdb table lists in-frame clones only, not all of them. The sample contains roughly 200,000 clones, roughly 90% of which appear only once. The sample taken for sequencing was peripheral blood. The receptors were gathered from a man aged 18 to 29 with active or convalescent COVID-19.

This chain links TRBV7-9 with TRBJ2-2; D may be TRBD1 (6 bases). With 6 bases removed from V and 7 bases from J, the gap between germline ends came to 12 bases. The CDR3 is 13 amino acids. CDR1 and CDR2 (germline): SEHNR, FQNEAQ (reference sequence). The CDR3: CASRSGGIGELFF. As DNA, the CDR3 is TGTGCCAGCAGGTCTGGGGGCATCGGGGAGCTGTTTTTT. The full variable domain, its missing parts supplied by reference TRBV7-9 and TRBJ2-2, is DTGVSQNPRHKITKRGQNVTFRCDPISEHNRLYWYRQTLGQGPEFLTYFQNEAQLEKSRLLSDRFSAERPKGSFSTLEIQRTEQGDSAMYLCASRSGGIGELFFGEGSRLTVL.

CDR3 sequence: CASSRTGIGEQYF. CDR3 DNA: TGTGCCAGCAGCCGGACAGGGATCGGCGAGCAGTACTTC. The chain employs TRBV5-6 and TRBJ2-7, with 8 bases aligning to TRBD1. V lost 4 bases and J lost 6; bases outside the gene matches: 6. This CDR3 region has 13 residues. Germline CDR1 SGHDT, CDR2 YYEEEE.

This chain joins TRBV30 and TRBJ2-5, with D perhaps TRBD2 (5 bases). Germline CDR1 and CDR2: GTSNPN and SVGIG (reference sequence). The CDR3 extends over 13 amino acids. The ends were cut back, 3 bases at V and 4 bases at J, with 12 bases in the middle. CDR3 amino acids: CAWRSGIGETQYF. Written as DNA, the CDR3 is TGTGCCTGGAGATCGGGGATCGGAGAGACCCAGTACTTC.

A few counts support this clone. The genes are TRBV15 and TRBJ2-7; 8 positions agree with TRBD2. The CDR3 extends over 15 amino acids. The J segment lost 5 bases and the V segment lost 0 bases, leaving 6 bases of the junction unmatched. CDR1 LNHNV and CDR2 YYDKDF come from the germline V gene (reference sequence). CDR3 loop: CATSRDRGLVHEQYF. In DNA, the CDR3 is TGTGCCACCAGCAGAGATCGGGGACTAGTCCACGAGCAGTACTTC. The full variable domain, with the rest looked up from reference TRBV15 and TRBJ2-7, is DAMVIQNPRYQVTQFGKPVTLSCSQTLNHNVMYWYQQKSSQAPKLLFHYYDKDFNNEADTPDNFQSRRPNTSFCFLDIRSPGLGDTAMYLCATSRDRGLVHEQYFGPGTRLTVT.

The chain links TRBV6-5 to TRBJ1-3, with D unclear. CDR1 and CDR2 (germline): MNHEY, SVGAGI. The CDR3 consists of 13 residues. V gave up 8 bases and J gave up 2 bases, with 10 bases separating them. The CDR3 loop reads CASGRTTGNTIYF. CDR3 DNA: TGTGCCAGCGGCCGAACTACTGGAAACACCATATATTTT.

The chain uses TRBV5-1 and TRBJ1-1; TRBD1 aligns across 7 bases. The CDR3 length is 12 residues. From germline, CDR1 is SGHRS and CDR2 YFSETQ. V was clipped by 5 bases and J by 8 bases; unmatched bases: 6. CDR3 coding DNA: TGCGCCAGCAGTCATCAGGGGGAAGAAGCTTTCTTT. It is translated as CASSHQGEEAFF.

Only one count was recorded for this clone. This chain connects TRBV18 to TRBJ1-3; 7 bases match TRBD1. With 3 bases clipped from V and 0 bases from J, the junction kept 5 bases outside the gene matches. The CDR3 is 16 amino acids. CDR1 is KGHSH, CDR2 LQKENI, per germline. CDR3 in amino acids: CASSPETGRSGNTIYF. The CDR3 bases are TGTGCCAGCTCACCCGAGACAGGGCGCTCTGGAAACACCATATATTTT.

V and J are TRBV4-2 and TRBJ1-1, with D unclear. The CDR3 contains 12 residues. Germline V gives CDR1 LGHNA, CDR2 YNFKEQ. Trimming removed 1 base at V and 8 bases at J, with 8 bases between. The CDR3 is CASSQVAAEAFF. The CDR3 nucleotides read TGTGCCAGCAGCCAAGTCGCGGCAGAAGCTTTCTTT.

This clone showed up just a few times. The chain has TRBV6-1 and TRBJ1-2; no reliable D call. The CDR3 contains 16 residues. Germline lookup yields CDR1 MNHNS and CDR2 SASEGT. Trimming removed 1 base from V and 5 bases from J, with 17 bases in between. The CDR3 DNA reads TGTGCCAGCAGTGAAGACGCGAACTCCCTGTTGTATGGCTACACCTTC. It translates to CASSEDANSLLYGYTF.

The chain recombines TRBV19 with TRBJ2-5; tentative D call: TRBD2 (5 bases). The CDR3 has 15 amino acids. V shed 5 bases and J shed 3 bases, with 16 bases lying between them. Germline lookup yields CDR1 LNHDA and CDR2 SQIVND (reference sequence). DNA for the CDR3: TGTGCCAGTAGTCCCGGGGATGGGCTTAAAGAGACCCAGTACTTC. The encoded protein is CASSPGDGLKETQYF.

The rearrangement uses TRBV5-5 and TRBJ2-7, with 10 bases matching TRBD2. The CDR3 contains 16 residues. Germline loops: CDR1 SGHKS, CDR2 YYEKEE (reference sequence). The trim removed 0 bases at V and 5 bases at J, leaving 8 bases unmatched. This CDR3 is CASSLAWLAGVNEQYF. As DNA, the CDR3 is TGTGCCAGCAGCTTGGCCTGGCTAGCGGGAGTGAACGAGCAGTACTTC.

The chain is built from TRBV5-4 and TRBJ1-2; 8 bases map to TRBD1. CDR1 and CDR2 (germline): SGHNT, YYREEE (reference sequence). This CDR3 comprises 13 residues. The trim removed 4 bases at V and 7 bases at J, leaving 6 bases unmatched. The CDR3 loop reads CASSTGTGFGYTF. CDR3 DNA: TGTGCCAGCAGCACCGGGACAGGCTTTGGCTACACCTTC.

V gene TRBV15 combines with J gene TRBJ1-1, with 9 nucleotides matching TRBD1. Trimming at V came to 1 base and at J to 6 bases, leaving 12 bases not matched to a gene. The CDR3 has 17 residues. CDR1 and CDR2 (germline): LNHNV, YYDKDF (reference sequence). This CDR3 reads CATSRAVRDRAGPEAFF. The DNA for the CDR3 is TGTGCCACCAGCAGAGCCGTTCGGGACAGGGCAGGCCCTGAAGCTTTCTTT.

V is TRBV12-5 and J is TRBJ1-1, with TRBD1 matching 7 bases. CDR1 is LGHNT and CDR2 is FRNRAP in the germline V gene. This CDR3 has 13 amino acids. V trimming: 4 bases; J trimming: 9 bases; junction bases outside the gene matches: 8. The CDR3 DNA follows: TGTGCTAGTGGTTCCCCTGACAGGGAGAAAGCTTTCTTT. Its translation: CASGSPDREKAFF.

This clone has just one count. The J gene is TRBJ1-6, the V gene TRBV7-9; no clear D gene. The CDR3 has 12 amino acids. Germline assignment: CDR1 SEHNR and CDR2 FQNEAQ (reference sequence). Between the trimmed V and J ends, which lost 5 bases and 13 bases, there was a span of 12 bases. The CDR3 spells CASSVRNLPLHF. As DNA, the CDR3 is TGTGCCAGCAGCGTACGAAACTTGCCCCTCCACTTT.

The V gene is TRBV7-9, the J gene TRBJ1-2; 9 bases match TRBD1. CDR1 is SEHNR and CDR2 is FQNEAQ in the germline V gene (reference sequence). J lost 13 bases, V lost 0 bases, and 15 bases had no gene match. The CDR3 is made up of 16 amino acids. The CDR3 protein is CASSLAIGTGSGPATF. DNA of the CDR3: TGTGCCAGCAGCTTAGCGATCGGGACAGGGTCGGGACCAGCCACCTTC.